This T cell receptor (beta chain) was documented in a study of brain T cells in children with intractable seizures. General study points: Patients' HCMV serostatus was unknown; virus specificity rests on CDR3 similarity alone. Pre-surgery blood may have been undersampled, hiding some clones.

Only cases whose brain tissue showed the highest T cell transcript signatures were sequenced. At least one anti-epileptic drug was given before surgery. The repertoire was sequenced with immunoSEQ multiplex PCR; TCRdb's copy has only in-frame clones and lacks some. The repertoire includes around 80,000 clones, under 95% of them detected once, and roughly 25% sits in the top ten. V was pared by 3 bases and J by 3 bases, with 11 bases between. In germline, CDR1 is MDHEN, CDR2 SYDVKM. This CDR3 region has 14 residues. This clone was found once. Its antigen is as yet unknown. The chain is built from TRBV28 and TRBJ1-2; a weak D match, TRBD1 (6 bases). The starting material was peripheral blood, obtained at surgery. The sequence was obtained from a girl aged 2 to 9 with Rasmussen encephalitis and intractable seizures. Here the CDR3 DNA reads TGTGCCAGCAGTTTCCGGGGGGCTTACTATGGCTACACCTTC. It translates to CASSFRGAYYGYTF.